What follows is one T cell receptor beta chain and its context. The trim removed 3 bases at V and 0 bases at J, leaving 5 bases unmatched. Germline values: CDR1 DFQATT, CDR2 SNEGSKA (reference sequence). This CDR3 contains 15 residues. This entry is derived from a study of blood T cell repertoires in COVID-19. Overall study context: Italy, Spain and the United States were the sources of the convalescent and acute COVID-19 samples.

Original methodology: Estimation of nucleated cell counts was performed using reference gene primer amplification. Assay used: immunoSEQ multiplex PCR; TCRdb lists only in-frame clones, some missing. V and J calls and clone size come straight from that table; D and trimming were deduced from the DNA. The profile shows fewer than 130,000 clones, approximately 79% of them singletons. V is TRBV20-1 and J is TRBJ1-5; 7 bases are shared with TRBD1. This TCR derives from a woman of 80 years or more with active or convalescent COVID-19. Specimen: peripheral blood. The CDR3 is CSASHRGYSNQPQHF. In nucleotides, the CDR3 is TGCAGTGCTAGTCACAGGGGTTATAGCAATCAGCCCCAGCATTTT.